These T cell receptor beta chains were read from a single sample in a study of T cells in localized non-small cell lung cancer. Assay: immunoSEQ multiplex PCR; the TCRdb copy retains only in-frame clones and omits some. Among 130,000 or so clones listed, 89% were seen once. Sample: peripheral blood, taken before any cancer treatment. These receptors were collected from a female donor older than 55 with stage I lung adenocarcinoma. CDR3s include the opening cysteine and the closing phenylalanine or tryptophan. The D gene is left open where the match is weak. The listing skips clone size in some rows; elsewhere it reads once, few, many or a size class.

j_gene: TRBJ2-5; abundance: NA; d_gene: TRBD2; v_gene: TRBV30; CDR3nt: TGTGCCTGGAGTCTCATCAGCGGGAGCTTTGAGACCCAGTACTTC; CDR3aa: CAWSLISGSFETQYF
j_gene: TRBJ1-2; abundance: NA; d_gene: NA; v_gene: TRBV7-9; CDR3nt: TGTGCCAGCAGCTTAGATGAGAATATCTATGGCTACACCTTC; CDR3aa: CASSLDENIYGYTF
j_gene: TRBJ2-1; abundance: NA; d_gene: NA; v_gene: TRBV6-5; CDR3nt: TGTGCCAGCGGGACCGGGACACTCTCCTACAATGAGCAGTTCTTC; CDR3aa: CASGTGTLSYNEQFF
j_gene: TRBJ2-3; abundance: NA; d_gene: TRBD1; v_gene: TRBV10-2; CDR3nt: TGCGCCAGCAGTCAGGACAGGGGGCGCACAGATACGCAGTATTTT; CDR3aa: CASSQDRGRTDTQYF
j_gene: TRBJ1-1; abundance: NA; d_gene: TRBD1; v_gene: TRBV5-6; CDR3nt: TGTGCCAGCAGCGTATCTGGACAGGGGTTGAACACTGAAGCTTTCTTT; CDR3aa: CASSVSGQGLNTEAFF
j_gene: TRBJ2-1; abundance: NA; d_gene: NA; v_gene: TRBV11-2; CDR3nt: TGTGCCAGCAGCTTGGTACGGCAGGTCGATGAGCAGTTCTTC; CDR3aa: CASSLVRQVDEQFF
j_gene: TRBJ2-2; abundance: NA; d_gene: NA; v_gene: TRBV19; CDR3nt: TGTGCCACCGCAGCCGGGACGGTCAACACCGGGGAGCTGTTTTTT; CDR3aa: CATAAGTVNTGELFF
j_gene: TRBJ2-7; abundance: NA; d_gene: TRBD2; v_gene: TRBV13; CDR3nt: TGTGCCAGCAGCTTAGCGGGAGGGCCCTACGAGCAGTACTTC; CDR3aa: CASSLAGGPYEQYF
j_gene: TRBJ1-1; abundance: NA; d_gene: TRBD1; v_gene: TRBV10-3; CDR3nt: TGTGCCATCAGCCTACAGGGGGCGGAAGCTTTCTTT; CDR3aa: CAISLQGAEAFF
j_gene: TRBJ1-1; abundance: few; d_gene: NA; v_gene: TRBV19; CDR3nt: TGTGCCAGTAGAGCGGACGGCTTCACTGAAGCTTTCTTT; CDR3aa: CASRADGFTEAFF
j_gene: TRBJ2-2; abundance: once; d_gene: TRBD2; v_gene: TRBV30; CDR3nt: TGTGCCTGGAGTTCCCTGGCGGGGGGTCCCGGGGAGCTGTTTTTT; CDR3aa: CAWSSLAGGPGELFF
j_gene: TRBJ2-7; abundance: NA; d_gene: TRBD2; v_gene: TRBV5-1; CDR3nt: TGCGCCAGCACCGAACAAGCGGGAGGGCCCTACGAGCAGTACTTC; CDR3aa: CASTEQAGGPYEQYF
j_gene: TRBJ2-5; abundance: NA; d_gene: NA; v_gene: TRBV6-6; CDR3nt: TGTGCCAGCAGTTACGAGACAGGGAGGTCGCGGGAGACCCAGTACTTC; CDR3aa: CASSYETGRSRETQYF